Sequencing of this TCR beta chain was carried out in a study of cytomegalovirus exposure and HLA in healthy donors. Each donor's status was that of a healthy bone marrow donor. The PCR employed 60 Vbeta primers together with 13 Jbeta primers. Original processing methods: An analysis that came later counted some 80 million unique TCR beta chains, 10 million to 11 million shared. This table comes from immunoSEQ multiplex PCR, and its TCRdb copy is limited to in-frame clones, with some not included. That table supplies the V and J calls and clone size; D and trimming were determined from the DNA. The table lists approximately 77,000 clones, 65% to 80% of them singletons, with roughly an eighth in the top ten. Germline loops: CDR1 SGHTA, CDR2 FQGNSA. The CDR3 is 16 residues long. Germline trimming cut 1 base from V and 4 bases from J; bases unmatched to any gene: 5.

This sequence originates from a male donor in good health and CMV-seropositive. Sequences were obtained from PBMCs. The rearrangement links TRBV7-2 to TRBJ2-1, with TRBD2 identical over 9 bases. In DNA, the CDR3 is TGTGCCAGCAGCTTAGTAGGAGCGGGGGGATACAATGAGCAGTTCTTC. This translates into CASSLVGAGGYNEQFF. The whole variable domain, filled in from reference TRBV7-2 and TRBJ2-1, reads GAGVSQSPSNKVTEKGKDVELRCDPISGHTALYWYRQSLGQGLEFLIYFQGNSAPDKSGLPSDRFSAERTGGSVSTLTIQRTQQEDSAVYLCASSLVGAGGYNEQFFGPGTRLTVL.